The 2 T cell receptor beta chains below come from one sample, sequenced in a study of T-cell reconstitution after alpha-beta-depleted transplantation in children. Unique molecular identifiers tagged the TCRbeta library. TCRdb re-called the PCR reads through MiXCR, storing one row per CDR3 protein. The table shows tens of thousands of distinct CDR3 sequences, with roughly 5% occurring only once. This specimen was PBMCs, mostly from graft donor cells, taken 180 days after TCRalphabeta/CD19-depleted stem cell transplant. The receptors come from a boy under three years old who had a stem cell transplant for acute myeloid leukemia, so the T cells may come from the graft donor.

In its sample, this clonotype was seen many times. The chain links TRBV27 to TRBJ2-4, with TRBD1 as a possible D gene (5 bases). The CDR3 is made up of 13 amino acids. Between the trimmed V and J ends, which lost 6 bases and 8 bases, there was a span of 14 bases. CDR1 is MNHEY, CDR2 SMNVEV, per germline (reference sequence). CDR3: CASSRGTRDIQYF. The CDR3 nucleotides read TGTGCCAGCAGCCGCGGAACCAGGGACATTCAGTACTTC.

Many counts were recorded for this clonotype. The rearrangement joins TRBV28 to TRBJ2-6, with 15 bases fitting TRBD2. Germline trimming cut 4 bases from V and 4 bases from J; bases unmatched to any gene: 20. The germline CDR1 and CDR2 sequences are MDHEN and SYDVKM. The CDR3 spans 23 residues. The CDR3, as DNA: TGTGCCAGCAGTTCCGGACTAGCGGGGGGGCCACGCGTCCCCCCGATGGGGGCCAACGTCCTGACTTTC. Its translation: CASSSGLAGGPRVPPMGANVLTF.